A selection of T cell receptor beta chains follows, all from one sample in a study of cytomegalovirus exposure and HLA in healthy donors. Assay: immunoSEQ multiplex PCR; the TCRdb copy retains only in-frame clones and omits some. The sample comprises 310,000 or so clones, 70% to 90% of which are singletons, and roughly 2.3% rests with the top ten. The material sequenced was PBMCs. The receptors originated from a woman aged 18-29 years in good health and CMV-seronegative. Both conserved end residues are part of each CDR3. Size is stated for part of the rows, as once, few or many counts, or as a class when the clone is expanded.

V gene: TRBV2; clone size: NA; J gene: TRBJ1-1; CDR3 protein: CASSRQGGNTEAFF
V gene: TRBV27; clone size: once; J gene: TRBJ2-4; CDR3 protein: CASSLSSGGAILAKNIQYF
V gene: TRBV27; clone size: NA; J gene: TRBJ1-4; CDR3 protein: CASKTGQGAPRSEKLFF
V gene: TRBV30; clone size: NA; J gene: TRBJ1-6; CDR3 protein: CAWRGLGNSPLHF
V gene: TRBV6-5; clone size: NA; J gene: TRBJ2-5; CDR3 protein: CASSLTGLETQYF
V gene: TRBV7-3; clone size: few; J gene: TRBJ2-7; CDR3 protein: CASSENRGYEQYF
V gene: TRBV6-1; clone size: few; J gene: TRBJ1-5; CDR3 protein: CASIPGQGVKQPQHF
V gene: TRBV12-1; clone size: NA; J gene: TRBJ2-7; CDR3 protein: CASSFDSGGIPAHEQYF
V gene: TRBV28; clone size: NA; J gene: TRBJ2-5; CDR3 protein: CASRPRAWGQQETQYF
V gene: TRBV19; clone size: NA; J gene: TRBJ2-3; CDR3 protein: CASSINLGTDTQYF
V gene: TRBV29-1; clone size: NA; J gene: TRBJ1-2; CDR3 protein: CSVVQINYGYTF
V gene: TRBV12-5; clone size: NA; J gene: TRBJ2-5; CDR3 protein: CASGQGGWETQYF
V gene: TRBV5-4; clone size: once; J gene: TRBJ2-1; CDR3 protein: CASATSGGGQGNEQFF
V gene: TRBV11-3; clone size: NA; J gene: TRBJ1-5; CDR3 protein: CASNPAGGLSNQPQHF
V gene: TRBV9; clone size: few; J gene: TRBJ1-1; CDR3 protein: CASSEASGTEAFF
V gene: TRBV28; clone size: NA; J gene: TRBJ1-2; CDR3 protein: CASSLLERTVNYGYTF
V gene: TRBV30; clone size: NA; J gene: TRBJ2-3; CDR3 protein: CAWSVTSTDTQYF
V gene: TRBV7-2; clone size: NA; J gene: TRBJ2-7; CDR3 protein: CASSPSSGGYYEQYF
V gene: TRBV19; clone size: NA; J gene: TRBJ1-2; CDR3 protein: CASQDGTSEFFSYGYTF
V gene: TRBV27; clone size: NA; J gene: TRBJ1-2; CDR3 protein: CASSRQGTAANYGYTF
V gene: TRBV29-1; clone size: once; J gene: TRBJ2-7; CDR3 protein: CSAGWGQDYEQYF
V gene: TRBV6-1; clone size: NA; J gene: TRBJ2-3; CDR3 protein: CASNSAGAADTQYF
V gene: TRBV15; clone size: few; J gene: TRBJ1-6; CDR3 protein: CATSRDSTTGAESPLHF
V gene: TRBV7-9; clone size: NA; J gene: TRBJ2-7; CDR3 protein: CASSLAHHEQYF
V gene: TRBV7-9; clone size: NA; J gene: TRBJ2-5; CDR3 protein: CASSFARERLVSQETQYF
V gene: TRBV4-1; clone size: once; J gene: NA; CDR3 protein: CASSRGLESYEQYF
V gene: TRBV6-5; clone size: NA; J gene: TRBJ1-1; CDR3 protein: CASRLQGEKAFF
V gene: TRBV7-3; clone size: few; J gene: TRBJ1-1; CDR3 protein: CASSAQSGGYTEAFF
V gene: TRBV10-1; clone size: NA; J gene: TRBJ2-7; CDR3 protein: CASSESSSYEQYF
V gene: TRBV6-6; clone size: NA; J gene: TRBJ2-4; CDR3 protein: CASGGGRGGENIQYF
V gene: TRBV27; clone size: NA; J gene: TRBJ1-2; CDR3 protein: CASRPPREYGYTF
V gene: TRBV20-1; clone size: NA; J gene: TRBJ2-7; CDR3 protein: CSAGGVEQYF
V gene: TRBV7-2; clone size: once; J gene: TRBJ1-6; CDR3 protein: CASSTRTGGGYNSPLHF
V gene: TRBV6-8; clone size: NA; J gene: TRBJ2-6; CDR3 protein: CASSYSSAGDGANVLTF
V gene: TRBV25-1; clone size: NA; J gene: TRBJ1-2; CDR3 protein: CASSLPSGGSYGYTF
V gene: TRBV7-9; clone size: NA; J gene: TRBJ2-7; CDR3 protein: CASSPHYYEQYF
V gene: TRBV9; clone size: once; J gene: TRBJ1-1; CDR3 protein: CASSRRASGSTEAFF
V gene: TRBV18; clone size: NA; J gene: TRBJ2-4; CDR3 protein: CASSPREDNIQYF
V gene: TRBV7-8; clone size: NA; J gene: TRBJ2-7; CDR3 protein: CASSGRLGHEQYF
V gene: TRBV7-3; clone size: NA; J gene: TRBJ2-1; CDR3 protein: CASSLTLSYNEQFF
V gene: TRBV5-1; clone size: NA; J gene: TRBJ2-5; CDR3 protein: CASSLPPGGQETQYF
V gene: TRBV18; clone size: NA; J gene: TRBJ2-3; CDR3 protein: CASSHSFSGGIVADTQYF
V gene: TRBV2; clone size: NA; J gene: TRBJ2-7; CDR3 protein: CASSEALGLATYEQYF
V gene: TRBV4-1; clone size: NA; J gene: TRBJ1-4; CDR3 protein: CASSRVPNGEKLFF
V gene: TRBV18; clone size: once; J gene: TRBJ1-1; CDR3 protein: CASSGRGDTEAFF
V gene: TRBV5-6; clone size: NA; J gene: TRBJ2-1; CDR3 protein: CASSWATSGLYNEQFF
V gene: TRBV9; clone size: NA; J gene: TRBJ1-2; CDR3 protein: CASSGITGGAGYTF
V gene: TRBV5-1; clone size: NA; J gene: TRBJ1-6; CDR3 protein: CASSLGFGGDRASPLHF